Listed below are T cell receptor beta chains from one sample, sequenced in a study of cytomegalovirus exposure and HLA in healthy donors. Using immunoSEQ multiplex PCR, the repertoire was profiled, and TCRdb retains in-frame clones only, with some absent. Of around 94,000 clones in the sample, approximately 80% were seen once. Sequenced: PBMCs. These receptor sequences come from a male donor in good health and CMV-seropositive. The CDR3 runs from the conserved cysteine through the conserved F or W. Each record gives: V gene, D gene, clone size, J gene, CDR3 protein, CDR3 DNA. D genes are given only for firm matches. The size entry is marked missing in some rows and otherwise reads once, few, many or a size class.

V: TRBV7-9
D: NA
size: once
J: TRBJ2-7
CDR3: CASSYARRADEQYF
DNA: TGTGCCAGCAGCTATGCGAGGAGAGCAGACGAGCAGTACTTC

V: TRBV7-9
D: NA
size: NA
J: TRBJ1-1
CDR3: CASSPKRGRSNTEAFF
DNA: TGTGCCAGCAGCCCCAAGCGGGGGAGGTCGAACACTGAAGCTTTCTTT

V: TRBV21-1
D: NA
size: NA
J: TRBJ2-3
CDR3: CASSAHRGPSTDTQYF
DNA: TGTGCCAGCAGCGCACACAGGGGCCCTAGCACAGATACGCAGTATTTT

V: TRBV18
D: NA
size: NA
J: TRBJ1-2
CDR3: CASSPPLKDSGYTF
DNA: TGTGCCAGCTCACCACCCCTAAAAGACAGTGGCTACACCTTC

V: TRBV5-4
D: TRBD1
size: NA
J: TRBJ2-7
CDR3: CASSPRQGGYEQYF
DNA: TGTGCCAGCAGCCCGAGACAGGGGGGCTACGAGCAGTACTTC

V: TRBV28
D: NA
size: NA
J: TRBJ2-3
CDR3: CASSSPPQGTDTQYF
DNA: TGTGCCAGCAGTTCCCCTCCCCAGGGCACAGATACGCAGTATTTT

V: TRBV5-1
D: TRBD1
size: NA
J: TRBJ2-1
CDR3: CASSFGQGWNNEQFF
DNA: TGCGCCAGCAGCTTTGGACAGGGGTGGAACAATGAGCAGTTCTTC

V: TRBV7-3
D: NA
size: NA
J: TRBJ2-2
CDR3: CASSPDPNPGELFF
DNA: TGTGCCAGCAGCCCCGATCCTAACCCCGGGGAGCTGTTTTTT

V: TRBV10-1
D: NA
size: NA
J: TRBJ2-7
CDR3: CATPLHAEQYF
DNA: TGCGCCACCCCACTGCACGCCGAGCAGTACTTC

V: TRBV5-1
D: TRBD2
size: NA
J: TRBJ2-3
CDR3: CASSLDGGSGTDTQYF
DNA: TGCGCCAGCAGCTTGGACGGCGGGAGTGGAACAGATACGCAGTATTTT

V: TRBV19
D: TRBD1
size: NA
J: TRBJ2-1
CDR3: CASRRTGTYNEQFF
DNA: TGTGCCAGTAGACGGACAGGGACCTACAATGAGCAGTTCTTC

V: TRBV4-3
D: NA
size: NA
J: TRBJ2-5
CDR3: CASSQDAGETQYF
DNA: TGCGCCAGCAGCCAAGATGCGGGAGAGACCCAGTACTTC

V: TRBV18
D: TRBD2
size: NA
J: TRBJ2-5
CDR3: CASSPPGGTSGKETQYF
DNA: TGTGCCAGCTCACCCCCCGGGGGGACTAGCGGTAAAGAGACCCAGTACTTC

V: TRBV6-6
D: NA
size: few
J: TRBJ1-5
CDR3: CASSYRQGNQPQHF
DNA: TGTGCCAGCAGTTACAGACAGGGCAATCAGCCCCAGCATTTT

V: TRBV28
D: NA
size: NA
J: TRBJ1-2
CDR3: CASSSQIDGYTF
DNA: TGTGCCAGCAGTTCCCAGATCGATGGCTACACCTTC

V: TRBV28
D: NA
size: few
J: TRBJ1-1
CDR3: CASSPIGHFRNTEAFF
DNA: TGTGCCAGCAGTCCTATCGGACATTTTAGGAACACTGAAGCTTTCTTT

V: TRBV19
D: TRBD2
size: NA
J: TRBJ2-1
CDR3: CASNTGTSINEQFF
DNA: TGTGCCAGTAATACCGGGACTAGCATAAATGAGCAGTTCTTC

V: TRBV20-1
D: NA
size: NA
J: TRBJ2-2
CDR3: CSASGSGELFF
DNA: TGCAGTGCTAGTGGGAGCGGGGAGCTGTTTTTT